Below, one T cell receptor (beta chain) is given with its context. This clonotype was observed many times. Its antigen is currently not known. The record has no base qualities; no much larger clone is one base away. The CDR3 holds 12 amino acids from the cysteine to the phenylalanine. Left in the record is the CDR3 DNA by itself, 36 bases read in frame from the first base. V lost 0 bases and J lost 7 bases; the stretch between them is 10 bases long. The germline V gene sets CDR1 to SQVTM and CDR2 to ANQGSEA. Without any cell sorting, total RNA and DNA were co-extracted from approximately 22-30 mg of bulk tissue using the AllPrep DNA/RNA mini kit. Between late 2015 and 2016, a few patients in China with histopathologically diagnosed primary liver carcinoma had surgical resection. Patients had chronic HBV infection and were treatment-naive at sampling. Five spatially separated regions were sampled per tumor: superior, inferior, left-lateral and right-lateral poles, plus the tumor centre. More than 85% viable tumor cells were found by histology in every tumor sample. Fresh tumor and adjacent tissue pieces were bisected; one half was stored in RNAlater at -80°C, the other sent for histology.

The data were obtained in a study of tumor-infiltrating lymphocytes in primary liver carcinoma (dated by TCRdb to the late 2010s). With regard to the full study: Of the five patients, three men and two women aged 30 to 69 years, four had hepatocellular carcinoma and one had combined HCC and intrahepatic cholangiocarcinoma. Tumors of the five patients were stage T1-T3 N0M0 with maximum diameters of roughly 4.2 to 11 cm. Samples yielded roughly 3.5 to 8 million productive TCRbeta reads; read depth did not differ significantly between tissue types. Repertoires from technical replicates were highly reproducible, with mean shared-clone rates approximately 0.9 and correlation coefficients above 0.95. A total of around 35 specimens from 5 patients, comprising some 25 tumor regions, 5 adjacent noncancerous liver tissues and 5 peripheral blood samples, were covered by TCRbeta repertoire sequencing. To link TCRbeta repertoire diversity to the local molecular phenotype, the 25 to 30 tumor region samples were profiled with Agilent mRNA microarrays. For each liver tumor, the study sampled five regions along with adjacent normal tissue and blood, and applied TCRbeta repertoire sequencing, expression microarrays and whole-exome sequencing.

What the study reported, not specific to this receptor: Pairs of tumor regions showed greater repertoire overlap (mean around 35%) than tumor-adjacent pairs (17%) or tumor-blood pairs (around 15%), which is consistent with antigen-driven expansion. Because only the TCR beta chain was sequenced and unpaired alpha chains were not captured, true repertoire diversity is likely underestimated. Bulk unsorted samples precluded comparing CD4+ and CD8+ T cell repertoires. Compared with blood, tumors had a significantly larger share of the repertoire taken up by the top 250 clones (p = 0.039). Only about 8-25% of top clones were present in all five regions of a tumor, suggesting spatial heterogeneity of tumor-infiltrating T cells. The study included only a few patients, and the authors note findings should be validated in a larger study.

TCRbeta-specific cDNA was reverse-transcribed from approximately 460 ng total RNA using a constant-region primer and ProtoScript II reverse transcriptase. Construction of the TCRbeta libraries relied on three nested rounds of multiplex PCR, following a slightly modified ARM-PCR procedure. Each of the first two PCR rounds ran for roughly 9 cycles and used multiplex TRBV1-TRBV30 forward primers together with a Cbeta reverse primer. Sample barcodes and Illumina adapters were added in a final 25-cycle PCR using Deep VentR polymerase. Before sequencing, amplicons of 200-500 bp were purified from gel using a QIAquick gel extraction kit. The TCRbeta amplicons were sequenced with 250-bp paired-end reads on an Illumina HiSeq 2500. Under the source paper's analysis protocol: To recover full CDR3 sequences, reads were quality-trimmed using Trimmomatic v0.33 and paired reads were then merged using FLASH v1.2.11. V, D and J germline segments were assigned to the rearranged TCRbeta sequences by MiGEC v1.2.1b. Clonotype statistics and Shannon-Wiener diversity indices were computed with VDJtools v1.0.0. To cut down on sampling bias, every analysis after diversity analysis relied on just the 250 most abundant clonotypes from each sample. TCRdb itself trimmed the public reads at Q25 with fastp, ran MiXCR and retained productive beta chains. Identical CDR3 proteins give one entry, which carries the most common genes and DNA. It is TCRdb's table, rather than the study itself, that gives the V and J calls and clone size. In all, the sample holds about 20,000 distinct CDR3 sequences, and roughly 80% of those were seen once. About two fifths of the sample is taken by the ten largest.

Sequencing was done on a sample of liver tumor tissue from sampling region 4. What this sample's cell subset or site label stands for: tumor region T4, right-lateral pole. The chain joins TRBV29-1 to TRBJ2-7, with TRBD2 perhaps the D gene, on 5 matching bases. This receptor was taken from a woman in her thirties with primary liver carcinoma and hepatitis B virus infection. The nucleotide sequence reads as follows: TGCAGCGTTGAAGATCTAGGGAGAGAGCAGTACTTC. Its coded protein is CSVEDLGREQYF.